A selection of T cell receptor beta chains follows, all from one sample in a study of PD-1 blockade in classical Hodgkin lymphoma. Measured with immunoSEQ multiplex PCR; TCRdb has only the in-frame clones, and not every one. The sample lists some 30,000 clones; more than 60% were seen once. Source: peripheral blood mononuclear cells (PBMCs), taken before the second cycle of nivolumab. These receptors were obtained from a human donor with classical Hodgkin lymphoma. The CDR3 runs from the conserved cysteine through the conserved F or W. A D gene is named only where the DNA matches it firmly. Some rows mark clone size as missing; the rest say once, few, many or name a class of expanded clone.

v_gene: TRBV19; d_gene: NA; abundance: NA; j_gene: TRBJ2-6; CDR3nt: TGTGCCAGTAGAGGACACGTCTCTGGGGCCAACGTCCTGACTTTC; CDR3aa: CASRGHVSGANVLTF
v_gene: TRBV7-9; d_gene: NA; abundance: medium-sized; j_gene: TRBJ1-6; CDR3nt: TGTGCCACCCTAGAGGACCAGAGCTCCTATAATTCACCCCTCCACTTT; CDR3aa: CATLEDQSSYNSPLHF
v_gene: TRBV28; d_gene: NA; abundance: NA; j_gene: TRBJ2-3; CDR3nt: TGTGCCAGCGGGGGCTCTGGACTTTACACAGATACGCAGTATTTT; CDR3aa: CASGGSGLYTDTQYF
v_gene: TRBV7-8; d_gene: NA; abundance: NA; j_gene: TRBJ1-1; CDR3nt: TGTGCCAGCAGCTTAGTGGGGGCGGGCACTGAAGCTTTCTTT; CDR3aa: CASSLVGAGTEAFF
v_gene: TRBV7-9; d_gene: NA; abundance: NA; j_gene: TRBJ1-5; CDR3nt: TGTGCCAGCAGCCCAAAGAGTTATAGCAATCAGCCCCAGCATTTT; CDR3aa: CASSPKSYSNQPQHF
v_gene: TRBV5-1; d_gene: NA; abundance: few; j_gene: TRBJ2-4; CDR3nt: TGCGCCAGCAGCGATGGGACAATAGCCAAAAACATTCAGTACTTC; CDR3aa: CASSDGTIAKNIQYF
v_gene: TRBV6-6; d_gene: NA; abundance: NA; j_gene: TRBJ1-2; CDR3nt: TGTGCCACCCACGGGCGTGGGAGAGTCTATGGCTACACCTTC; CDR3aa: CATHGRGRVYGYTF
v_gene: TRBV28; d_gene: NA; abundance: NA; j_gene: TRBJ1-2; CDR3nt: TGTGCCAGCAGTTTCGACGTATACTATGGCTACACCTTC; CDR3aa: CASSFDVYYGYTF
v_gene: TRBV5-1; d_gene: NA; abundance: NA; j_gene: TRBJ1-1; CDR3nt: TGCGCCAGCAGCTTGGGTGACGCGACTACCCTGAACACTGAAGCTTTCTTT; CDR3aa: CASSLGDATTLNTEAFF
v_gene: TRBV6-5; d_gene: NA; abundance: NA; j_gene: TRBJ1-4; CDR3nt: TGTGCCAGCAGTTACTCAGGGGGAGGTAATGAAAAACTGTTTTTT; CDR3aa: CASSYSGGGNEKLFF
v_gene: TRBV7-8; d_gene: NA; abundance: NA; j_gene: TRBJ1-1; CDR3nt: TGTGCCAGCAGCTTAGGAGGCGGGTTGAACACTGAAGCTTTCTTT; CDR3aa: CASSLGGGLNTEAFF
v_gene: TRBV6-5; d_gene: TRBD1; abundance: NA; j_gene: TRBJ2-4; CDR3nt: TGTGCCAGCAGCCTAAGACAGGGCTACAAAAACATTCAGTACTTC; CDR3aa: CASSLRQGYKNIQYF
v_gene: TRBV5-1; d_gene: NA; abundance: NA; j_gene: TRBJ1-6; CDR3nt: TGCGCCAGCAGGGTCAACGCGGGCTCCTATAATTCACCCCTCCACTTT; CDR3aa: CASRVNAGSYNSPLHF
v_gene: TRBV29-1; d_gene: NA; abundance: NA; j_gene: TRBJ2-7; CDR3nt: TGCAGCGTTGCCCACCGAAGCTCCTACGAGCAGTACTTC; CDR3aa: CSVAHRSSYEQYF
v_gene: TRBV9; d_gene: NA; abundance: NA; j_gene: TRBJ1-1; CDR3nt: TGTGCCAGCAGCGTAGAGGGCGGCTACATGAACACTGAAGCTTTCTTT; CDR3aa: CASSVEGGYMNTEAFF
v_gene: TRBV7-6; d_gene: NA; abundance: medium-sized; j_gene: TRBJ2-7; CDR3nt: TGTGCCAGCAGCTTAGAAGCTTTAGGAGGGGTGCGGGAGCAGTACTTC; CDR3aa: CASSLEALGGVREQYF
v_gene: TRBV28; d_gene: TRBD2; abundance: NA; j_gene: TRBJ2-3; CDR3nt: TGTGCCAGCAGCTACACCGGGACTAGCGGCACAGATACGCAGTATTTT; CDR3aa: CASSYTGTSGTDTQYF
v_gene: TRBV9; d_gene: NA; abundance: NA; j_gene: TRBJ2-1; CDR3nt: TGTGCCAGCAGCGTAGGAGGGGTAGCTAGCGAGAATGAGCAGTTCTTC; CDR3aa: CASSVGGVASENEQFF
v_gene: TRBV5-4; d_gene: NA; abundance: NA; j_gene: TRBJ1-6; CDR3nt: TGTGCCAGCAGCTGGGGAATGGGGGATTCACCCCTCCACTTT; CDR3aa: CASSWGMGDSPLHF
v_gene: TRBV7-2; d_gene: NA; abundance: NA; j_gene: TRBJ1-6; CDR3nt: TGTGCCAGCAGCTTAGGTTCTGGGGAAGGCTCACCCCTCCACTTT; CDR3aa: CASSLGSGEGSPLHF